This T cell receptor (beta chain) was identified during a study of PD-L1 blockade in urothelial cancer (TCRdb year 2017). About the investigation overall: Every patient began therapy in about 2014 and was given atezolizumab 1,200 mg intravenously every 3 weeks. About 90% of the roughly 29 patients were identified as males with urothelial cancer of bladder origin, and a prior smoking history was reported by 18 of 29 patients. Patients had an ECOG performance status of 0 or 1 and had received between 0 and 3 prior chemotherapy regimens. Blood samples were analyzed 3 weeks after the start of treatment (second dose) and 6 weeks after the start of treatment. Blood samples yielded a median of 141,255 T cells and roughly 80,000 unique TCRs, with median clonality roughly 0.084. The study, an exploratory multi-omic analysis, examined somatic, immune and clinical correlates of response to PD-L1 blockade with atezolizumab in urothelial cancer. Pretreatment tumor samples, along with matched peripheral blood serially collected before and after atezolizumab treatment, were subjected to TCR sequencing. Durable clinical benefit was defined as progression-free survival longer than 6 months, and TCR features were also tested against progression-free and overall survival. In the same patients, pretreatment tumors underwent whole exome sequencing and RNA sequencing in addition to TCR sequencing. Under ten patients reached durable clinical benefit, while 20 or so patients did not. Some 30 patients had pretreatment blood TCR-seq, 24 had at least one posttreatment blood collection, and 24 had tumor TCR-seq.

A total of about 31 patients with locally advanced or metastatic urothelial carcinoma, treated at Memorial Sloan Kettering on a trial protocol, made up the cohort. Peripheral blood mononuclear cells were collected pretreatment and during treatment, with between 1 and 8 total time points obtained per patient. The Qiagen DNeasy Blood extraction kit was used to purify genomic DNA from total PBMCs and tumor samples. PBMCs were collected pretreatment and during treatment and were isolated and stored as previously described. Beyond this particular receptor, the publication reports: Patients with durable benefit showed greater expansion of tumor-associated TCR clones in peripheral blood 3 weeks after starting treatment (n ≈ 21, p = 0.022). Small sample size (n of about 29) and many exploratory analyses mean the results are intended to be hypothesis-generating. A pretreatment peripheral blood TCR clonality below the median was linked to improved progression-free and overall survival.

Each PCR received spiked-in synthetic TCR analog templates so that absolute template abundance could be estimated from read counts. The immunoSEQ assay used bias-controlled V and J gene primers to amplify TCRbeta CDR3 regions from genomic DNA. Sequencing of rearranged TCRbeta segments was done at approximately 20X coverage. The published analysis was carried out like this. Sequencing errors were corrected by clustering and CDR3s were annotated against IMGT to assign V, D and J genes. Out-of-frame and stop-codon sequences were excluded, and only productive TCRbeta rearrangements were used in downstream analyses. Clonality was calculated as one minus the Shannon entropy normalized by the log of the number of unique productive sequences. Fisher's exact test with Benjamini-Hochberg correction, using a cutoff of adjusted p below 0.01, was how clones that differed between time points or between blood and tumor were identified. The table comes from immuneACCESS by way of TCRdb, which keeps in-frame sequences with V and J called. Part of the clones is missing from these tables; in studies checked, under half for an unresolved V gene and the rest for unknown reasons. V, J and clone size derive from that table, while D and trimming were established from the DNA sequence. The table for this sample lists about 35,000 clones; roughly 80% of them were counted only once. Jointly, the top ten make up around 3.7% of the sample.

Of note for this clone: No cognate antigen has been identified for it. No clone much larger than this one lies a single base away; base qualities are absent.

The CDR3, cysteine through phenylalanine, is 14 amino acids long. The kept DNA is CDR3 alone, 42 bases in frame from the first base. The germline ends are 13 bases apart after V is trimmed by 0 bases and J by 8 bases. The germline V gene specifies LGHNA as CDR1 and YSLEER as CDR2. This sequence originates from an older man with urothelial cancer. This material consisted of PBMCs, taken around atezolizumab (anti-PD-L1) treatment. The chain is made from TRBV4-3 and TRBJ1-2; TRBD1 could be the D gene, as 5 bases match. CDR3 reads: CASSQDGRGRGYTF. The bases are TGCGCCAGCAGCCAAGATGGGAGGGGCCGGGGCTACACCTTC.